This note documents a single T cell receptor beta chain sequence. The data originate from a study of cytomegalovirus exposure and HLA in healthy donors. V was clipped by 5 bases and J by 1 base; unmatched bases: 16. From germline, CDR1 is SGHTA and CDR2 FQGNSA. CDR3 length equals 18 residues. PCR used 60 Vbeta primers and 13 Jbeta primers. In the authors' methods: In a later analysis, of roughly 73 million unique beta chains, 9 million to 11 million appeared in at least two donors. The protocol was immunoSEQ multiplex PCR, while the TCRdb copy is restricted to in-frame clones and leaves out a portion. The V and J calls and clone size come from that table; D and trimming were worked out from the DNA. Of roughly 100,000 clones in the sample, approximately 83% were seen once.

The receptor was derived from a man aged 18 to 30 in good health and CMV-seronegative. This chain joins TRBV7-2 and TRBJ2-7; TRBD2 agrees at 8 bases. The sequenced material came from PBMCs. The CDR3 spells CASSEKELGLAGSYEQYF. CDR3 bases: TGTGCCAGCAGCGAGAAGGAGTTAGGGCTAGCGGGTTCCTACGAGCAGTACTTC.